This T cell receptor (beta chain) was captured in a study of beta chain features in type 1 diabetes (dated by TCRdb to between 2018 and 2020). Study-level background: No differences in mean age, gender distribution, total cell number or subset yield were found between patients and healthy donors. Naive and central memory subsets were obtained from all 30 or so donors, but regulatory and stem cell-like memory subsets were isolated from only 8 patients and roughly 8 healthy donors. Across all samples, fewer than 110,000,000 sorted cells were examined, and cell number per subset correlated strongly with RNA yield. The study compared the TCRB repertoires of sorted circulating CD4+ T cell subsets in recently diagnosed type 1 diabetes patients with those in matched healthy donors. On the study overall, not on this receptor specifically: PCR might favor shorter templates, but patient and control samples were amplified and corrected together, so any skew would affect both groups equally. At VDJ recombination sites, type 1 diabetes patients had fewer insertions and more deleted nucleotides, which implies abnormalities in thymic rearrangement. Because cDNA was sequenced instead of genomic DNA, activated cells with high expression could be over-represented, although the groups did not differ in activation or CD3 levels. Because the HLA sub-analyses included only small numbers of individuals, any influence of HLA type on TCRB rearrangement was left unresolved. Naive, central memory and regulatory TCRB repertoires appeared to be more similar among patients than among healthy donors. Type 1 diabetes patients showed a moderate but significant shortening of TCRB CDR3 length in all four CD4+ subsets.

This clone was seen more than once but under ten times. The antigen it recognizes is unknown. No base qualities exist here, and no much larger clone lies one base off it. The junction shows trimming of 8 bases on V and 5 bases on J, and the gene matches do not reach 7 bases of it. The CDR3 holds 13 amino acids from the cysteine to the phenylalanine. Kept here is only the CDR3 DNA, which spans 39 bases and is read in frame from base 1. The CDR1 and CDR2 encoded by the germline V gene are SQVTM and ANQGSEA. The entire amount of isolated RNA was reverse transcribed using the High Capacity cDNA Reverse Transcription Kit, so the sequenced TCRB transcripts were expressed ones. Deep immunoSEQ sequencing was performed on naive, central memory and regulatory T cell samples, with an average of around 3.5 million total reads per sample. After sorted cells were lysed in RLT buffer, RNA was extracted with DNase-treated RNeasy Micro or Mini kits, with the choice depending on cell number. Each cell subset was processed separately to prevent cross-contamination, with patient and healthy donor samples processed together. The immunoSEQ multiplex PCR was used to amplify TCRB sequences from cDNA, generating 87-bp fragments that spanned the CDR3 region. Amplicons were sequenced on the Illumina HiSeq platform. In the source study's methods: PCR bias was computationally corrected using synthetic template baselines, reads within Hamming distance 2 were collapsed, and singletons that could not be merged were discarded. Reads were aligned against IMGT to assign V, D and J genes, CDR3 length and insertions or deletions at six rearrangement sites. Within each subset, clonotype counts were normalized to sorted cell number, after which true diversity and Gini coefficients were computed with the tcR R package. Repertoire sharing was quantified using the overlap coefficient calculated on TCRB nucleotide sequences. TCRdb re-hosts the immuneACCESS table, in-frame sequences only. Its copies lack some clones; in the studies checked, an unresolved V gene accounts for under half of them, and the cause for the rest is not known. Clone size and the V and J calls come from that table; the DNA yielded D and trimming. Counted in this sample were roughly 150,000 clones; around 9.7% of them appeared once. In total, the top ten clones hold under 0.85% of the sample.

A single peripheral blood draw of about 120 mL on average was collected from each donor into heparinised tubes. A BD FACSAria II was used to sort naive, central memory, regulatory and stem cell-like memory CD4+ T cells with a panel that included CD45RO, CCR7, CD25, CD127, CD95 and CD27. Every sorted population had a purity above 98%. Right away, PBMCs were isolated by Lymphoprep density gradient centrifugation and were stained directly, with no culture step. To minimize batch effects, samples were stained and sorted in pairs, one healthy donor with one patient per experiment. The V and J genes are TRBV29-1 and TRBJ2-5; 11 junctional bases match TRBD1. The source of this sequence is a woman aged 30 to 39 with type 1 diabetes. Source material: central memory CD4+ T cells from blood. The CDR3 is CSLPGTGGETQYF. The DNA sequence follows: TGCAGCCTACCCGGGACAGGGGGGGAGACCCAGTACTTC.